The 21 T cell receptor beta chains presented below share a single source sample, sequenced in a study of spatial heterogeneity in lung cancer. The time point is: sample taken at primary tumor resection. Unsorted samples of tumor, nontumor lung or frozen PBMC had their whole RNA sequenced. TCRdb ran MiXCR on the 5' RACE reads and lists one entry per CDR3 protein. The table lists about 8,600 distinct CDR3 sequences, approximately 5% of them singletons, with roughly 30% in the top ten. Specimen: PBMCs, collected at surgery. The receptors come from a male donor with early-stage non-small cell lung cancer.

This clonotype was recorded many times. This beta chain lies outside the target of a library built for alpha chains; its clone size means little. The genes are TRBV28 and TRBJ1-1; the D gene is possibly TRBD1 (6 bases). The CDR3 is made up of 16 amino acids. CDR1 and CDR2 (germline): MDHEN, SYDVKM. Trimming stripped 2 bases from V and 5 bases from J, with 18 bases between. The CDR3 nucleotides are TGTGCCAGCAGTTTAAGAGCAGGCAGGGGACGTACTGAAGCTTTCTTT. This sequence encodes CASSLRAGRGRTEAFF.

This clonotype is termed medium-sized. The library was prepared for alpha chains; this beta chain is a stray read, so its frequency means little. The chain links TRBV12-3 or TRBV12-4 to TRBJ2-1, with 10 bases matching TRBD2. The V and J ends lost 6 bases and 3 bases, in that order; junction bases with no gene match: 2. The CDR3 extends over 14 amino acids. CDR3 region: CASSTSGVYNEQFF. The DNA of the CDR3 is TGTGCCAGCAGCACTAGCGGGGTCTACAATGAGCAGTTCTTC.

By share, this clonotype ranks as medium-sized (0.01 to 0.1%). Because this beta chain is a stray read in a library intended to capture alpha chains, its abundance should not be given much weight. The chain is built from TRBV19 and TRBJ1-2; D gene uncertain. The CDR3 contains 13 residues. Germline V gene lookup returns CDR1 LNHDA and CDR2 SQIVND (reference sequence). V lost 3 bases and J 6 bases, leaving 11 bases between the germline ends. The CDR3 DNA sequence: TGTGCCAGTAGTATGAGGTTTGGGGATGGCTACACCTTC. As protein: CASSMRFGDGYTF.

This clonotype qualifies as medium-sized (0.01 to 0.1%). Because the library targeted alpha chains, this beta chain is an off-target read whose size means little. The chain recombines TRBV5-5 with TRBJ2-5; D unclear. The ends were cut back, 0 bases at V and 3 bases at J, with 9 bases in the middle. This CDR3 comprises 14 residues. Germline CDR1 is SGHKS and CDR2 is YYEKEE (reference sequence). The CDR3 nucleotides are TGTGCCAGCAGCTTGGTTTGGCCAAAAGAGACCCAGTACTTC. Residues: CASSLVWPKETQYF.

This clonotype was seen a few times. The size of this beta chain means little, since it is a stray read in a library made for alpha chains. The chain employs TRBV19 and TRBJ1-3; weak D call: TRBD1 (5 bases). The CDR3 length is 13 residues. CDR1 is LNHDA, CDR2 SQIVND, per germline (reference sequence). V lost 8 bases and J 1 base, leaving 9 bases between the germline ends. For the CDR3, the DNA is TGTGCCAGTCGCGGACAATCTGGAAACACCATATATTTT. Protein product: CASRGQSGNTIYF.

Ten or more counts support this clonotype. This beta chain slipped into a library made for alpha chains as a stray read, so its size is not meaningful. The chain uses TRBV30 and TRBJ2-7; TRBD1 aligns across 7 bases. V was pared by 3 bases and J by 6 bases, with 8 bases of the junction left unmatched. This CDR3 comprises 13 residues. Germline-derived CDR1 and CDR2 are GTSNPN and SVGIG (reference sequence). In DNA, the CDR3 is TGTGCCTGGAGCGACAGGGAATCGGGCGAGCAGTACTTC. Amino acids: CAWSDRESGEQYF.

This clonotype was seen at least ten times. This beta chain is an off-target read within a library intended for alpha chains, so its frequency means little. The J gene is TRBJ1-1, the V gene TRBV27; D gene uncertain. This CDR3 contains 14 residues. The germline V and J ends were trimmed by 0 bases and 7 bases, with 12 bases remaining between them. In germline, CDR1 is MNHEY, CDR2 SMNVEV (reference sequence). The CDR3, as DNA: TGTGCCAGCAGTTTATCGTCTCGAGGCAATGAAGCTTTCTTT. Amino acids: CASSLSSRGNEAFF.

Relative to its sample, this clonotype is medium-sized (0.01 to 0.1%). Since the library was made to target alpha chains, this beta chain is a stray read and its abundance is not meaningful. The chain combines TRBV29-1 with TRBJ1-3, with 9 bases that match TRBD1. The J segment lost 2 bases and the V segment lost 2 bases, leaving 4 bases of the junction unmatched. The CDR3 is made up of 15 amino acids. Germline V CDR1 and CDR2: SQVTM, ANQGSEA. CDR3 coding DNA: TGCAGCGTTGAAAGGGGGACAGGGCCTGGAAACACCATATATTTT. Amino acid sequence: CSVERGTGPGNTIYF.

To note about this clonotype: A much larger clone differs from this one at a single base, so this may be a read error. A library made for alpha chains picked up this beta chain off target, so its size means little. The chain carries TRBV25-1 and TRBJ2-2; D might be TRBD2 (7 bases). CDR3 length: 15 amino acids. Germline lookup yields CDR1 MGHDK and CDR2 SYGVNS. The CDR3 protein is CASSPLGGDTGEPFF. The CDR3 nucleotides are TGTGCCAGCAGTCCTCTTGGGGGGGACACCGGGGAGCCGTTTTTT.

Within the sample, this clonotype is medium-sized. A library prepared for alpha chains yielded this beta chain as an off-target read; its size is of little meaning. The rearrangement uses TRBV27 and TRBJ2-3; tentative D call: TRBD1 (6 bases). Germline CDR1 and CDR2: MNHEY and SMNVEV (reference sequence). There are 14 residues in the CDR3. The V gene lost 3 bases and the J gene lost 0 bases, with 7 bases spanning the gap. CDR3 in DNA: TGTGCCAGCAGTTTGGACAGAAGCACAGATACGCAGTATTTT. It encodes CASSLDRSTDTQYF.

This clonotype is categorized as medium-sized. A library made for alpha chains picked up this beta chain off target, so its size means little. The chain joins TRBV2 to TRBJ2-5; unclear D gene. Germline V CDR1 and CDR2: SNHLY, FYNNEI. The CDR3 has 11 amino acids. V dropped 5 bases and J dropped 5 bases, with 6 bases sitting between them. In nucleotides, the CDR3 is TGTGCCAGCAGTAATTGGGAGACCCAGTACTTC. Translating gives CASSNWETQYF.

A remark on this clonotype: A library prepared for alpha chains yielded this beta chain as an off-target read; its size is of little meaning. The chain couples TRBV20-1 to TRBJ1-2; a possible D gene is TRBD1 (6 bases). Trimming took off 5 bases at V and 4 bases at J, with 14 bases between the two ends. Germline-derived CDR1 and CDR2 are DFQATT and SNEGSKA (reference sequence). The CDR3 runs to 13 residues. This CDR3 reads CSAGNRAGYGYTF. The DNA of the CDR3 is TGCAGTGCTGGCAACAGGGCTGGCTATGGCTACACCTTC.

Ten or more counts support this clonotype. Because this beta chain is a stray read in a library intended to capture alpha chains, its abundance should not be given much weight. As DNA, the CDR3 is TGCGCCAGCAGTGACGGGCGAAGGGGCGATACGCAGTATTTT. It codes for CASSDGRRGDTQYF. V and J are TRBV10-2 and TRBJ2-3; D is perhaps TRBD1 (5 bases). Looked up from germline, CDR1 is WSHSY and CDR2 is SAAADI. The CDR3 is 14 residues long. Trimming removed 3 bases from V and 6 bases from J, with 13 bases in between.

Many counts were recorded for this clonotype. For a library built for alpha chains, this beta chain is a stray read; little rests on its size. The gene calls are TRBV10-3 and TRBJ1-4; D remains ambiguous. Between the trimmed V and J ends, which lost 10 bases and 0 bases, there was a span of 9 bases. Germline-derived CDR1 and CDR2 are ENHRY and SYGVKD. The length of the CDR3 is 13 residues. CDR3 sequence reads: CATSGTTNEKLFF. The CDR3 coding sequence is TGTGCCACTAGCGGAACAACTAATGAAAAACTGTTTTTT.

By proportion, this clonotype is medium-sized. A library prepared for alpha chains yielded this beta chain as an off-target read; its size is of little meaning. The chain carries TRBV29-1 and TRBJ2-7; unclear D gene. This CDR3 has 11 residues. V was clipped by 4 bases and J by 6 bases, with 10 bases between them. Germline values: CDR1 SQVTM, CDR2 ANQGSEA. The DNA of the CDR3 is TGCAGCGTTGTAGAACAAGTCGAGCAGTACTTC. Translated, it gives CSVVEQVEQYF.

This clonotype was seen more than once but under ten times. A library prepared for alpha chains yielded this beta chain as an off-target read; its size is of little meaning. The rearrangement joins TRBV7-2 to TRBJ2-4, with D possibly TRBD2 on 6 matching bases. The CDR3 extends over 15 amino acids. With 3 bases removed from V and 4 bases from J, the gap between germline ends came to 13 bases. Germline V gene lookup returns CDR1 SGHTA and CDR2 FQGNSA. The CDR3 nucleotides read TGTGCCAGCAGCTTGGTGAGGGACTCGAAAAACATTCAGTACTTC. Amino acids: CASSLVRDSKNIQYF.

This clonotype has at least ten counts. This beta chain is an unintended read in a library built for alpha chains; its size means little. The chain is built from TRBV28 and TRBJ1-6; a weak D match, TRBD1 (6 bases). V was pared by 7 bases and J by 0 bases, with 22 bases between. Germline values: CDR1 MDHEN, CDR2 SYDVKM. This CDR3 is 19 amino acids long. The chain's CDR3 is CASNPRTVQEFSYNSPLHF. The CDR3 DNA sequence: TGTGCCAGCAATCCGAGGACAGTCCAAGAATTCTCCTATAATTCACCCCTCCACTTT. The full variable domain, its missing parts supplied by reference TRBV28 and TRBJ1-6, is DVKVTQSSRYLVKRTGEKVFLECVQDMDHENMFWYRQDPGLGLRLIYFSYDVKMKEKGDIPEGYSVSREKKERFSLILESASTNQTSMYLCASNPRTVQEFSYNSPLHFGNGTRLTVT.

By proportion, this clonotype is medium-sized. Because this beta chain is a stray read in a library intended to capture alpha chains, its abundance should not be given much weight. The chain combines TRBV20-1 with TRBJ2-5; D may be TRBD2 (6 bases). The length of the CDR3 is 12 residues. The V end was cut by 6 bases, the J end by 3 bases, with 11 bases between. Per germline, CDR1 DFQATT and CDR2 SNEGSKA (reference sequence). The CDR3 nucleotides read TGCAGTGCCGGACTAAAGAAAGAGACCCAGTACTTC. It translates to CSAGLKKETQYF.

This clonotype was counted at least ten times. In a library made to pick up alpha chains, this beta chain is a stray read with a size that means little. The chain carries TRBV3-1 and TRBJ2-7, with D perhaps matching TRBD2 (5 bases). The CDR3 length is 16 residues. Deletions cut 4 bases from V and 3 bases from J, with 19 bases between. CDR1 and CDR2 (germline): LGHDT, YNNKEL (reference sequence). CDR3 sequence reads: CASSRGLWAIHYEQYF. CDR3 nucleotide sequence: TGTGCCAGCAGCCGAGGACTCTGGGCCATACACTACGAGCAGTACTTC.

This clonotype showed up many times. Since it is a stray read in a library aimed at alpha chains, this beta chain has a size that is not meaningful. The chain links TRBV6-4 to TRBJ1-2, with D possibly matching TRBD1 (5 bases). Germline V gene sequence: CDR1 MRHNA, CDR2 SNTAGT. V was clipped by 2 bases and J by 5 bases, with 18 bases between them. The CDR3 length is 16 residues. CDR3 sequence (DNA): TGTGCCAGCAGTGACACCCCACAGGCCTTCGCATATGGCTACACCTTC. Translation: CASSDTPQAFAYGYTF.

This clonotype was observed at least ten times. This beta chain turned up in a library designed for alpha chains; as an off-target read, its abundance says little. J is TRBJ2-3 and V is TRBV3-1, with TRBD1 matching 7 bases. The CDR3 is made up of 15 amino acids. V lost 1 base and J lost 5; bases outside the gene matches: 6. Germline V gene data show CDR1 as LGHDT and CDR2 as YNNKEL (reference sequence). The CDR3 nucleotides read TGTGCCAGCAGCCAAGCTGGCCGGGACAGAGATACGCAGTATTTT. It translates to CASSQAGRDRDTQYF.